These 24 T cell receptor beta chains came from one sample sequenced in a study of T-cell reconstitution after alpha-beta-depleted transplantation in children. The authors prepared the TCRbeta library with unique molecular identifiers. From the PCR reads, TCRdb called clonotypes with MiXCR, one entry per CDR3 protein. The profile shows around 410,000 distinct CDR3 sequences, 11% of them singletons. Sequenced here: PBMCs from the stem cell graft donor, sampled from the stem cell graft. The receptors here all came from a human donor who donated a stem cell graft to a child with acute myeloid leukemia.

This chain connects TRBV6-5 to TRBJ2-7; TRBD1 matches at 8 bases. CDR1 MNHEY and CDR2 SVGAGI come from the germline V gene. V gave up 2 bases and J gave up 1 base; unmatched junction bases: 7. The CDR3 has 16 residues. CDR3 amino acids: CASSYRGQGRSYEQYF. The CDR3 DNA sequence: TGTGCCAGCAGTTACCGAGGACAGGGCCGATCCTACGAGCAGTACTTC.

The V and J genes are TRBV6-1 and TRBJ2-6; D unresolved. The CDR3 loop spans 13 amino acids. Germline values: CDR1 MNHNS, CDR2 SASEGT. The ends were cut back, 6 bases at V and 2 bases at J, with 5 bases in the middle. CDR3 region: CASRVAGANVLTF. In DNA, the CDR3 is TGTGCCAGCAGAGTGGCTGGGGCCAACGTCCTGACTTTC.

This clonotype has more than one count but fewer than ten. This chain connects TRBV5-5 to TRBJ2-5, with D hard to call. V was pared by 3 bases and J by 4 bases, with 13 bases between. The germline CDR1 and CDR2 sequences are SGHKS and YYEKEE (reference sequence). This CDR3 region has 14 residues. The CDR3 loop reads CASSYGPLGETQYF. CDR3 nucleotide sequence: TGTGCCAGCAGCTACGGGCCCCTTGGAGAGACCCAGTACTTC. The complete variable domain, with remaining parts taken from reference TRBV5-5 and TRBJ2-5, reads DAGVTQSPTHLIKTRGQQVTLRCSPISGHKSVSWYQQVLGQGPQFIFQYYEKEERGRGNFPDRFSARQFPNYSSELNVNALLLGDSALYLCASSYGPLGETQYFGPGTRLLVL.

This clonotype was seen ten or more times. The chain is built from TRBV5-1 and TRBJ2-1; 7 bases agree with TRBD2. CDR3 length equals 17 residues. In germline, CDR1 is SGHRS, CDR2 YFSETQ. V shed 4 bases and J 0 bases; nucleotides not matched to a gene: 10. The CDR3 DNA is TGCGCCAGCAGCCGCGCCGGGCGCGGGAGCTCCTACAATGAGCAGTTCTTC. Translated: CASSRAGRGSSYNEQFF.

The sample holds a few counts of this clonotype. CDR3 protein: CASSPGTWDEQFF. The CDR3 DNA follows: TGTGCCAGCAGCCCCGGGACCTGGGATGAGCAGTTCTTC. The chain carries TRBV7-9 and TRBJ2-1; D may match TRBD1 or TRBD2 (5 bases each). This CDR3 region has 13 residues. With 5 bases removed from V and 8 bases from J, the gap between germline ends came to 13 bases. In germline, CDR1 is SEHNR, CDR2 FQNEAQ (reference sequence).

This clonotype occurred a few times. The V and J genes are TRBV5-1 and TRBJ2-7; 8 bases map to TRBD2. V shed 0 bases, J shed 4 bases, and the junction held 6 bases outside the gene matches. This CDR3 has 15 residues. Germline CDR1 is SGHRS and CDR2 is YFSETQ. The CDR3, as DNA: TGCGCCAGCAGCTTGGAACGGGGGGGGGATTACGAGCAGTACGTC. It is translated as CASSLERGGDYEQYV.

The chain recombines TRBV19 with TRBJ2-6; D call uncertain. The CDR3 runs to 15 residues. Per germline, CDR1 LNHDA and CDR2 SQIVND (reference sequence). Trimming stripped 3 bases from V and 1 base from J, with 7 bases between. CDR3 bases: TGTGCCAGTAGTATTTTTTGGTCTGGGGCCAACGTCCTGACTTTC. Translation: CASSIFWSGANVLTF.

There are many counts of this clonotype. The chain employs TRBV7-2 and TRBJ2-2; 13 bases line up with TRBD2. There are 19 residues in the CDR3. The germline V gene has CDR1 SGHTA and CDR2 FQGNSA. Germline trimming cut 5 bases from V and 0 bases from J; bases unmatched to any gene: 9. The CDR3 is CASSAGLAGEAANTGELFF. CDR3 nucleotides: TGTGCCAGCAGCGCAGGACTAGCGGGAGAGGCAGCGAACACCGGGGAGCTGTTTTTT. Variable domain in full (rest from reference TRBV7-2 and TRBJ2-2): GAGVSQSPSNKVTEKGKDVELRCDPISGHTALYWYRQSLGQGLEFLIYFQGNSAPDKSGLPSDRFSAERTGGSVSTLTIQRTQQEDSAVYLCASSAGLAGEAANTGELFFGEGSRLTVL.

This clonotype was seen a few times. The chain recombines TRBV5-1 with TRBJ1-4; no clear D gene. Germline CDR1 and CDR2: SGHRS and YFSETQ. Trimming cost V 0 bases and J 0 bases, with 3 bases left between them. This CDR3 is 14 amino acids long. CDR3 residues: CASSLATTNEKLFF. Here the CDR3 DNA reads TGCGCCAGCAGCTTGGCCACAACTAATGAAAAACTGTTTTTT.

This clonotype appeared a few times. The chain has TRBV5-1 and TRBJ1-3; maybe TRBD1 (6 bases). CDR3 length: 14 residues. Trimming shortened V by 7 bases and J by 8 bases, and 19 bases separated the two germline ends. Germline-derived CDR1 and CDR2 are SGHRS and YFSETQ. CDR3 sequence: CASSSSGGPDTIYF. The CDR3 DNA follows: TGCGCCAGCTCCTCTTCGGGGGGGCCGGACACCATATATTTT.

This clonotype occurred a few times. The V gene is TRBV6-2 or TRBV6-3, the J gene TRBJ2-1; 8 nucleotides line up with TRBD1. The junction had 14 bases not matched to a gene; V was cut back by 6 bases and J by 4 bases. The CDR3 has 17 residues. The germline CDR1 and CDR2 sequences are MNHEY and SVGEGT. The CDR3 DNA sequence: TGTGCCAGCAGGCCTACAGGGGGTGGGTTTGGATACAATGAGCAGTTCTTC. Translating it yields CASRPTGGGFGYNEQFF.

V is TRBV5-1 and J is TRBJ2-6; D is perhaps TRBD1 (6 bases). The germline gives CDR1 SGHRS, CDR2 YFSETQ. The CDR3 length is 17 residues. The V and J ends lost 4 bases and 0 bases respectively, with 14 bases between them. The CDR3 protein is CASSPGTTNSGANVLTF. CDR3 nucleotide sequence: TGCGCCAGCAGCCCCGGGACAACCAACTCTGGGGCCAACGTCCTGACTTTC.

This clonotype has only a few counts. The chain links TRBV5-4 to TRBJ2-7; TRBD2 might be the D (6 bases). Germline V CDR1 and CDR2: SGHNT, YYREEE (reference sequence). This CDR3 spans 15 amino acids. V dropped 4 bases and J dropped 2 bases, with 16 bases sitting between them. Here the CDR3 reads CASSPGKDYTYEQYF. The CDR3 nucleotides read TGTGCCAGCAGCCCCGGTAAGGACTATACCTACGAGCAGTACTTC.

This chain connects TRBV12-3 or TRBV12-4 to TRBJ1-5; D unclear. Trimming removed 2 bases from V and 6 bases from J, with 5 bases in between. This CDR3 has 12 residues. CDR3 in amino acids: CASSLMAQPQHF. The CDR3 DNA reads TGTGCCAGCAGTTTAATGGCTCAGCCCCAGCATTTT.

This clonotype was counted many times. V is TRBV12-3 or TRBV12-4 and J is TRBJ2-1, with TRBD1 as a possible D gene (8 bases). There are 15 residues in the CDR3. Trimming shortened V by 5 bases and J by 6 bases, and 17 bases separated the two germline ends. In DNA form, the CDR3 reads TGTGCCAGCAGTACAGGGGGGGTCGGGAGCAATGAGCAGTTCTTC. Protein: CASSTGGVGSNEQFF.

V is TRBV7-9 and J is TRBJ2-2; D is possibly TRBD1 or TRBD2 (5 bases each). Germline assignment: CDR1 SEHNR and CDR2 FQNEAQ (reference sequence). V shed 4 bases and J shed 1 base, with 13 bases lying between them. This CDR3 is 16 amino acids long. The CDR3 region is CASSSGPIQNTGELFF. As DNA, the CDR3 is TGTGCCAGCAGCTCGGGACCGATCCAGAACACCGGGGAGCTGTTTTTT.

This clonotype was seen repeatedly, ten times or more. This CDR3 reads CASSVLQGQGAEAFF. The CDR3 bases are TGTGCCAGCAGTGTCCTTCAGGGACAGGGGGCGGAAGCTTTCTTT. V gene TRBV25-1 combines with J gene TRBJ1-1, with TRBD1 matching 12 bases. V was clipped by 4 bases and J by 8 bases; unmatched bases: 8. Germline V gene data show CDR1 as MGHDK and CDR2 as SYGVNS. CDR3 length equals 15 residues.

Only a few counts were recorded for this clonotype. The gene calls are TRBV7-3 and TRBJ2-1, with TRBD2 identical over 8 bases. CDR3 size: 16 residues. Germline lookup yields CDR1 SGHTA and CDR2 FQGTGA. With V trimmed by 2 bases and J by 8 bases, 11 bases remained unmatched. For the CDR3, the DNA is TGTGCCAGCAGCTTAGGGATTAGCGGGGTTGGAGATGAGCAGTTCTTC. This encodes CASSLGISGVGDEQFF.

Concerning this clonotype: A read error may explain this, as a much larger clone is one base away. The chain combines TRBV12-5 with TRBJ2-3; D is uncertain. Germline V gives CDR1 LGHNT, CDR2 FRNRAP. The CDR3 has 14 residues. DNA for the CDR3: TGTGCTAGTGGTTTTGGAATGAGCACAGATCCGCAGTATTTT. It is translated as CASGFGMSTDPQYF.

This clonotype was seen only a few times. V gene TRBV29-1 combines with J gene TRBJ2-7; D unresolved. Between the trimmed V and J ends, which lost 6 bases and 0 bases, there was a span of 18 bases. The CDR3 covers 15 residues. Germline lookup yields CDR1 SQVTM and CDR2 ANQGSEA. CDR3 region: CSVLVTAVSSYEQYV. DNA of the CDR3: TGCAGCGTCCTAGTTACGGCTGTCAGCTCCTACGAGCAGTACGTC.

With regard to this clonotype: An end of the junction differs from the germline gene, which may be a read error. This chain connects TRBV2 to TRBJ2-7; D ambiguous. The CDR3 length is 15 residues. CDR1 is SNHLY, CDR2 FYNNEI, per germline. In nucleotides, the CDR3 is TGTGCCAGCGGTGATTGGGGTCGCAGCTCCTACGAGCAGTACTTC. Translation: CASGDWGRSSYEQYF.

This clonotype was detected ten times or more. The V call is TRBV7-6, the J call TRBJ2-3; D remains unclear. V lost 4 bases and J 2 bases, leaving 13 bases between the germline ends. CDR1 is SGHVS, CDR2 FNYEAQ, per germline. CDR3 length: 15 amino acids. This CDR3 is CASSSRHKDTDTQYF. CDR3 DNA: TGTGCCAGCAGCTCGCGGCATAAAGACACAGATACGCAGTATTTT.

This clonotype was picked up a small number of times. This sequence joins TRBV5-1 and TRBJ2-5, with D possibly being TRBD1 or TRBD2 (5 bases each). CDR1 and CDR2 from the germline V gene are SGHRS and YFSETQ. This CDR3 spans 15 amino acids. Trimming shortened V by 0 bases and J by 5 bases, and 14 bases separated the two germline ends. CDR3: CASSLDTGTGETQYF. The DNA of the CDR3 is TGCGCCAGCAGCTTGGATACGGGGACGGGGGAGACCCAGTACTTC.

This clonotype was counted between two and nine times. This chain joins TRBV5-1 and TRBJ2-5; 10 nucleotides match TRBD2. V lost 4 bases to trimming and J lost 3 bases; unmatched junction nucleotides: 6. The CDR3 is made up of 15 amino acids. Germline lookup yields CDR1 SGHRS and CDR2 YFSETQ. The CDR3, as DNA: TGCGCCAGCAGCAACACGGGACTAGCGAAAGAGACCCAGTACTTC. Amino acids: CASSNTGLAKETQYF.